Each of the 29 T cell receptor beta chains below was sequenced from the same sample in a study of CXCR3-negative and CXCR3-positive naive CD8 T cells. Study-level points and caveats: More hydrophobic TRB CDR3s were found in CXCR3-positive naive cells than in CXCR3-negative naive cells.

It was by 5' RACE with UMI labels that the TRB cDNA libraries were prepared. TCRdb re-called the 5' RACE reads; one entry per CDR3 protein, DNA not given. The sample spans tens of thousands of distinct CDR3 sequences; the ten largest clones claim more than 0.45%. These receptors' targets are unknown. The specimen was naive CXCR3+ CD8+ T cells from blood. Subset noted: CD45RO-CCR7+CD27+CD95- naive CD8+ T cells expressing CXCR3 (TNR3+). These receptor sequences come from a human donor in good health. Some clones in this sample may be carry-over from other donors' samples.

V gene TRBV29-1 combines with J gene TRBJ1-6; TCRdb returns TRBD1, unconfirmable since there is no DNA. Germline V gene lookup returns CDR1 SQVTM and CDR2 ANQGSEA. The CDR3 extends over 13 amino acids. The CDR3 sequence: CSARQGQNSPLHF.

The chain combines TRBV29-1 with TRBJ1-2; the TCRdb call, TRBD1, lacks DNA for checking. Per the germline V gene, CDR1 is SQVTM and CDR2 is ANQGSEA. The CDR3 runs to 11 residues. The CDR3 sequence: CSVDIRDGYTF.

This chain connects TRBV4-2 to TRBJ2-5. Germline V gives CDR1 LGHNA, CDR2 YNFKEQ. The CDR3 has 13 residues. This CDR3 is CASSQLLGETQYF.

J is TRBJ2-7 and V is TRBV20-1; there is no DNA to check the TCRdb D call of TRBD1. CDR3 length equals 14 residues. CDR1 and CDR2 from the germline V gene are DFQATT and SNEGSKA (reference sequence). The CDR3 sequence: CSARGTGASYEQYF.

The rearrangement uses TRBV3-1 and TRBJ2-7. Germline V gives CDR1 LGHDT, CDR2 YNNKEL (reference sequence). The CDR3 is 16 residues long. This chain's CDR3 is CASSQDVGSGPYEQYF.

This chain uses TRBV7-9 with TRBJ2-1; TCRdb outputs TRBD1, but without DNA this stays unchecked. Germline-derived CDR1 and CDR2 are SEHNR and FQNEAQ (reference sequence). The CDR3 runs to 16 residues. The CDR3 reads CASSSDSGQGYNEQFF.

J is TRBJ2-2 and V is TRBV7-3; TCRdb's D call of TRBD2 is untestable without DNA. The CDR3 is made up of 13 amino acids. Germline loops: CDR1 SGHTA, CDR2 FQGTGA. The CDR3 sequence is CASRSAGDGELFF.

The rearrangement uses TRBV12-3 or TRBV12-4 and TRBJ1-4; checking the TCRdb D call of TRBD1 is not possible without DNA. The CDR3 loop spans 19 amino acids. The CDR3 protein is CASSHPADMAPGGNEKLFF.

This sequence joins TRBV11-2 and TRBJ2-2; the TCRdb D gene call, TRBD2, has no DNA to confirm it. The CDR3 has 12 residues. Germline-derived CDR1 and CDR2 are SGHAT and FQNNGV. CDR3 protein: CGSTSFQGELFF.

V is TRBV20-1 and J is TRBJ2-7; TCRdb proposes TRBD2, but this gene call is untestable without DNA. CDR1 and CDR2 from the germline V gene are DFQATT and SNEGSKA (reference sequence). The CDR3 totals 14 residues. This CDR3 is CSARGLDGGYEQYF.

The chain combines TRBV5-1 with TRBJ2-2. Germline loops: CDR1 SGHRS, CDR2 YFSETQ. The CDR3 consists of 16 residues. CDR3: CASSLEDRLNTGELFF.

The CDR3 spells CASSQDVTGYEQYF. The rearrangement links TRBV4-3 to TRBJ2-7. The CDR3 contains 14 residues. CDR1 and CDR2 (germline): LGHNA, YSLEER.

The rearrangement joins TRBV11-2 to TRBJ2-5. Germline CDR1 and CDR2: SGHAT and FQNNGV. There are 14 residues in the CDR3. The CDR3 spells CASSPSRFTETQYF.

The chain employs TRBV14 and TRBJ1-5; there is no DNA to check the TCRdb D call of TRBD1. The CDR3 totals 13 residues. Germline values: CDR1 SGHDN, CDR2 FVKESK. The CDR3 region is CASSGQTNQPQHF.

J is TRBJ2-7 and V is TRBV29-1; the D call of TRBD2 rests on TCRdb alone, since no DNA is present to check it. CDR3 length: 17 residues. Germline V gene data show CDR1 as SQVTM and CDR2 as ANQGSEA. The chain's CDR3 is CSAIITTTGDLSYEQYF.

The rearrangement links TRBV7-7 to TRBJ2-7. The germline V gene has CDR1 SSHAT and CDR2 FNYEAQ (reference sequence). The CDR3 sequence is 15 residues long. This CDR3 is CASSLGTETLYEQYF.

CDR3 sequence reads: CASSLATGNIQYF. J is TRBJ2-4 and V is TRBV5-1. Germline V gene lookup returns CDR1 SGHRS and CDR2 YFSETQ. This CDR3 spans 13 amino acids.

The chain combines TRBV7-2 with TRBJ1-1; TCRdb proposes TRBD1, but this gene call is untestable without DNA. This CDR3 region has 15 residues. Germline V gene lookup returns CDR1 SGHTA and CDR2 FQGNSA. Here the CDR3 reads CASSIAPAGILEAFF. Full variable domain (rest looked up from reference TRBV7-2 and TRBJ1-1): GAGVSQSPSNKVTEKGKDVELRCDPISGHTALYWYRQSLGQGLEFLIYFQGNSAPDKSGLPSDRFSAERTGGSVSTLTIQRTQQEDSAVYLCASSIAPAGILEAFFGQGTRLTVV.

The chain uses TRBV29-1 and TRBJ2-7; TCRdb designates TRBD1, a call that cannot be tested without DNA. In germline, CDR1 is SQVTM, CDR2 ANQGSEA. The CDR3 is made up of 12 amino acids. The CDR3 loop is CSVPTGTYEQYF.

The chain has TRBV5-1 and TRBJ1-1. Germline CDR1 and CDR2: SGHRS and YFSETQ. The CDR3 runs 13 residues. The CDR3 is CASSIGLEPEAFF.

The chain recombines TRBV19 with TRBJ2-3; TCRdb designates TRBD2, a call that cannot be tested without DNA. CDR1 and CDR2 from the germline V gene are LNHDA and SQIVND (reference sequence). The CDR3 spans 13 residues. The CDR3 region is CASSKAGADTQYF.

This CDR3 reads CASNEGRSYPDTQYF. The genes are TRBV6-2 or TRBV6-3 and TRBJ2-3; the TCRdb D gene call, TRBD1, has no DNA to confirm it. This CDR3 spans 15 amino acids. Germline lookup yields CDR1 MNHEY and CDR2 SVGEGT.

The V and J genes are TRBV14 and TRBJ2-1; TCRdb's assignment of TRBD1 cannot be checked, as there is no DNA. The CDR3 is 14 residues long. CDR1 is SGHDN, CDR2 FVKESK, per germline. CDR3 in amino acids: CASSQPGAYNEQFF.

This CDR3 reads CASGSLRDGQTSLGTSGVLELFF. The chain couples TRBV12-5 to TRBJ2-2; the D call of TRBD2 rests on TCRdb alone, since no DNA is present to check it. CDR1 is LGHNT, CDR2 FRNRAP, per germline. The CDR3 has 23 amino acids. The entire variable domain, with the rest obtained from reference TRBV12-5 and TRBJ2-2, is as follows: DARVTQTPRHKVTEMGQEVTMRCQPILGHNTVFWYRQTMMQGLELLAYFRNRAPLDDSGMPKDRFSAEMPDATLATLKIQPSEPRDSAVYFCASGSLRDGQTSLGTSGVLELFFGEGSRLTVL.

This sequence joins TRBV7-2 and TRBJ2-7; TCRdb indicates TRBD1, and absent DNA this call remains unverified. The CDR3 length is 15 residues. The V gene's germline CDR1 is SGHTA and CDR2 FQGNSA. The CDR3 region is CASSSKGGSSYEQYF.

The chain combines TRBV29-1 with TRBJ2-3; TCRdb lists TRBD1, though no DNA is available to test this call. The CDR3 covers 13 residues. Germline V gene sequence: CDR1 SQVTM, CDR2 ANQGSEA. This CDR3 reads CSVPPGSTDTQYF.

The rearrangement links TRBV11-3 to TRBJ2-3. The CDR3 sequence is 14 residues long. Looked up from germline, CDR1 is SGHNT and CDR2 is YENEEA. CDR3 region: CASSPSPSTDTQYF.

The chain has TRBV7-9 and TRBJ1-6. This CDR3 is 18 amino acids long. Per germline, CDR1 SEHNR and CDR2 FQNEAQ (reference sequence). The CDR3 is CASSLLSREVPRGSPLHF. The variable domain in full, completed from reference TRBV7-9 and TRBJ1-6, reads DTGVSQNPRHKITKRGQNVTFRCDPISEHNRLYWYRQTLGQGPEFLTYFQNEAQLEKSRLLSDRFSAERPKGSFSTLEIQRTEQGDSAMYLCASSLLSREVPRGSPLHFGNGTRLTVT.

V and J are TRBV6-2 or TRBV6-3 and TRBJ2-1; TCRdb's D gene call, TRBD2, goes unchecked for lack of DNA. The germline CDR1 and CDR2 sequences are MNHEY and SVGEGT. There are 15 residues in the CDR3. CDR3: CASRPRTSGYREQFF.